A selection of T cell receptor beta chains follows, all from one sample in a study of shared clonotypes between healthy human individuals. Method: immunoSEQ multiplex PCR; TCRdb's copy keeps in-frame clones and lacks some. The data hold about 980,000 clones, with 76% observed a single time. Input material: memory CD4+ T cells sorted from blood. Every receptor here comes from a man aged 18 to 29 in good health. The CDR3 runs from the conserved cysteine through the conserved F or W. A D gene is named only where the DNA matches it firmly. Size tells how often a clone was seen (once, few, many) or the class of an expanded clone, and some rows leave it out.

V: TRBV5-6; size: -; D: TRBD2; J: TRBJ2-5; DNA: TGTGCCAGCAGCCGAGGGACTAGCGGGTCGGAGACCCAGTACTTC; CDR3: CASSRGTSGSETQYF
V: TRBV5-4; size: -; D: TRBD1; J: TRBJ1-4; DNA: TGTGCCAGCAGCCCCGGGACAGGGGAATTGGAAAAACTGTTTTTT; CDR3: CASSPGTGELEKLFF
V: TRBV5-6; size: few; D: TRBD1; J: TRBJ2-5; DNA: TGTGCCAGCAGCCCGCGGACAGGATCCAAAGAGACCCAGTACTTC; CDR3: CASSPRTGSKETQYF
V: TRBV5-4; size: few; D: TRBD2; J: TRBJ2-7; DNA: TGTGCCAGCAGCCGTAGCGGGGGAGGCTACGAGCAGTACTTC; CDR3: CASSRSGGGYEQYF
V: TRBV18; size: once; D: TRBD1; J: TRBJ2-2; DNA: TGTGCCAGCTCAACAGGGGCCGGGGAGCTGTTTTTT; CDR3: CASSTGAGELFF
V: TRBV6-5; size: -; D: -; J: TRBJ1-1; DNA: TGTGCCAGCAGCCCCCGGACAGACACTGAAGCTTTCTTT; CDR3: CASSPRTDTEAFF
V: TRBV2; size: few; D: -; J: TRBJ1-4; DNA: TGTGCCAGCAGTGAACGCAGGGGAGGGGGAACTAATGAAAAACTGTTTTTT; CDR3: CASSERRGGGTNEKLFF
V: TRBV10-3; size: once; D: TRBD1; J: TRBJ1-1; DNA: TGTGCCATCAGTGATGGGACAGGGGGCGAAGCTTTCTTT; CDR3: CAISDGTGGEAFF
V: TRBV18; size: -; D: -; J: TRBJ2-1; DNA: TGTGCCAGCTCACCAGGACAGTCAAGCAATGAGCAGTTCTTC; CDR3: CASSPGQSSNEQFF
V: TRBV5-1; size: once; D: TRBD1; J: TRBJ2-1; DNA: TGCGCCAGCAGCCCTCGGACAGGCTCCTACAATGAGCAGTTCTTC; CDR3: CASSPRTGSYNEQFF
V: TRBV10-3; size: -; D: TRBD1; J: TRBJ2-7; DNA: TGTGCCATCAGTGAGTTACAGGGGGCTGGAGGCGAGCAGTACTTC; CDR3: CAISELQGAGGEQYF
V: TRBV19; size: -; D: TRBD1; J: TRBJ2-7; DNA: TGTGCCAGTAGTCTTGGACAGGGTACCTACGAGCAGTACTTC; CDR3: CASSLGQGTYEQYF
V: TRBV6-6; size: -; D: TRBD1; J: TRBJ2-7; DNA: TGTGCCAGCAGACAGGGGGCGGGAGAGCAGTACTTC; CDR3: CASRQGAGEQYF
V: TRBV2; size: -; D: TRBD2; J: TRBJ2-7; DNA: TGTGCCAGCAGTGAACTAGCGGGGGGCGCGTACTTC; CDR3: CASSELAGGAYF
V: TRBV5-1; size: -; D: -; J: TRBJ2-7; DNA: TGCGCCAGCAGCCCCAGTGGCCTTCGCGTCTACGAGCAGTACTTC; CDR3: CASSPSGLRVYEQYF
V: TRBV5-4; size: -; D: -; J: TRBJ1-2; DNA: TGTGCCAGCAGCTCGTCTCCTTGGGGTGGATATGGCTACACCTTC; CDR3: CASSSSPWGGYGYTF
V: TRBV19; size: -; D: TRBD2; J: TRBJ2-5; DNA: TGTGCCAGTAGTGCCTTTAGCGGGGGGGCCAAAGAGACCCAGTACTTC; CDR3: CASSAFSGGAKETQYF
V: TRBV28; size: -; D: -; J: TRBJ2-3; DNA: TGTGCCAGCAGGCGCGCACTGGGGGCTGGCACAGATACGCAGTATTTT; CDR3: CASRRALGAGTDTQYF
V: TRBV5-1; size: -; D: TRBD1; J: TRBJ2-5; DNA: TGCGCCAGTTATATTGGACAGGGTCTAGAGACCCAGTACTTC; CDR3: CASYIGQGLETQYF
V: TRBV10-3; size: few; D: -; J: TRBJ1-5; DNA: TGTGCCATCAGGGGCTCCGACAATCAGCCCCAGCATTTT; CDR3: CAIRGSDNQPQHF
V: TRBV4-3; size: -; D: -; J: TRBJ2-1; DNA: TGCGCCAGCAGCCACGGGACGGCAAGTAATGAGCAGTTCTTC; CDR3: CASSHGTASNEQFF
V: TRBV7-2; size: -; D: -; J: TRBJ1-2; DNA: TGTGCCAGCAGCTTGGGCGGCGGGGTCTATGGCTACACCTTC; CDR3: CASSLGGGVYGYTF
V: TRBV6-5; size: -; D: TRBD2; J: TRBJ2-7; DNA: TGTGCCATTGGGACTAGCGGGAGACACGAGCAGTACTTC; CDR3: CAIGTSGRHEQYF
V: TRBV5-1; size: -; D: -; J: TRBJ2-2; DNA: TGCGCCAGCAGCTTAAAAGGGGCAGGGGAGGACACCGGGGAGCTGTTTTTT; CDR3: CASSLKGAGEDTGELFF
V: TRBV25-1; size: -; D: -; J: TRBJ1-6; DNA: TGTGCCAGCACCCGGGGGTCGGCGCCCCTCCACTTT; CDR3: CASTRGSAPLHF
V: TRBV6-1; size: -; D: TRBD2; J: TRBJ2-7; DNA: TGTGCCAGCAGTGAGGGGACTAGCGGGCTTTCCCGGTACTTC; CDR3: CASSEGTSGLSRYF
V: TRBV5-1; size: -; D: TRBD2; J: TRBJ2-3; DNA: TGCGCCAGCAGCGGGACTAGCGGGGATACGCAGTATTTT; CDR3: CASSGTSGDTQYF
V: TRBV5-1; size: -; D: -; J: TRBJ1-3; DNA: TGCGCCAGCAGCCCGGGCTCAGACCGAAACACCATATATTTT; CDR3: CASSPGSDRNTIYF
V: TRBV11-3; size: -; D: -; J: TRBJ2-1; DNA: TGTGCCAGCAGCCGTGACCCCAACGGCTACAATGAGCAGTTCTTC; CDR3: CASSRDPNGYNEQFF
V: TRBV6-5; size: -; D: -; J: TRBJ1-6; DNA: TGTGCCAGCAGTTACAGGGAGGGGGGAGACTCACCCCTCCACTTT; CDR3: CASSYREGGDSPLHF
V: TRBV2; size: -; D: TRBD1; J: TRBJ2-5; DNA: TGTGCCAGCACCGGACCCGGGACAGGGCAAGAGACCCAGTACTTC; CDR3: CASTGPGTGQETQYF
V: TRBV30; size: -; D: TRBD1; J: TRBJ1-6; DNA: TGTGCCTGGCAGTTTTCGACAGGGCTGAATTCACCCCTCCACTTT; CDR3: CAWQFSTGLNSPLHF
V: TRBV6-1; size: -; D: -; J: TRBJ1-6; DNA: TGTGCCAGCGAGGGACCTAATTCACCCCTCCACTTT; CDR3: CASEGPNSPLHF
V: TRBV7-2; size: few; D: -; J: TRBJ2-3; DNA: TGTGCCAGCAGCCTGTCGGTCGCGACAGATACGCAGTATTTT; CDR3: CASSLSVATDTQYF
V: TRBV6-1; size: -; D: TRBD1; J: TRBJ1-2; DNA: TGTGCCAGCAGACCGGACAGGGGACCTAAGGGCTACACCTTC; CDR3: CASRPDRGPKGYTF
V: TRBV7-9; size: -; D: -; J: TRBJ2-4; DNA: TGTGCCAGCAGCCGACGGACGGATCTAGCCAAAAACATTCAGTACTTC; CDR3: CASSRRTDLAKNIQYF
V: TRBV6-5; size: -; D: -; J: TRBJ1-2; DNA: TGTGCCAGCAGTTCAGCTGGGTGGCAGCGGGGCTACACCTTC; CDR3: CASSSAGWQRGYTF
V: TRBV11-2; size: -; D: TRBD2; J: TRBJ2-4; DNA: TGTGCCAGCAGCGAAAGGGCCAGGGAGGGTCCCAAAAACATTCAGTACTTC; CDR3: CASSERAREGPKNIQYF
V: TRBV7-9; size: -; D: -; J: TRBJ1-5; DNA: TGTGCCAGCAGCTTGGAGGGAGTCCGGCAGCCCCAGCATTTT; CDR3: CASSLEGVRQPQHF
V: TRBV4-1; size: -; D: -; J: TRBJ1-4; DNA: TGCGCCAGCAGCCAAGATTCCGCGGGGTTTAATGAAAAACTGTTTTTT; CDR3: CASSQDSAGFNEKLFF
V: TRBV14; size: -; D: TRBD1; J: TRBJ2-7; DNA: TGTGCCAGCAGCCTTACAGGGGGCGGGTACGAGCAGTACTTC; CDR3: CASSLTGGGYEQYF
V: TRBV15; size: -; D: -; J: TRBJ2-7; DNA: TGTGCCACCAGCAGAGATCGAGACAGGTCCTACGAGCAGTACTTC; CDR3: CATSRDRDRSYEQYF
V: TRBV5-1; size: -; D: -; J: TRBJ1-2; DNA: TGCGCCAGCAGCTTGAACAGCGTTTCTAACTATGGCTACACCTTC; CDR3: CASSLNSVSNYGYTF
V: TRBV2; size: -; D: TRBD2; J: TRBJ2-3; DNA: TGTGCCAGTAGGGGACTAGCCCTAACAGATACGCAGTATTTT; CDR3: CASRGLALTDTQYF
V: TRBV7-2; size: -; D: -; J: TRBJ1-1; DNA: TGTGCCAGCAGCTTAGCAGACAGTCGGAGCACTGAAGCTTTCTTT; CDR3: CASSLADSRSTEAFF
V: TRBV18; size: -; D: -; J: TRBJ2-7; DNA: TGTGCCAGCTCGTTTCTACAGGGCTACGAGCAGTACTTC; CDR3: CASSFLQGYEQYF
V: TRBV30; size: -; D: -; J: TRBJ1-2; DNA: TGTGCCTGGAGGGCCGGAGGTCGCTATGGCTACACCTTC; CDR3: CAWRAGGRYGYTF
V: TRBV5-5; size: -; D: TRBD2; J: TRBJ2-2; DNA: TGTGCCAGCAGTCGTAAAAACCCGGGCCAGCGGGGCACCGGGGAGCTGTTTTTT; CDR3: CASSRKNPGQRGTGELFF